A single T cell receptor (beta chain) is shown here with its context. The antigen is undetermined. Clones were sequenced by immunoSEQ multiplex PCR, and TCRdb holds only the in-frame ones, with some missing. Here the sample spans 100,000 to 150,000 clones, about 89% being singletons. The sample originates from a study of T cell responses to AZD1222 COVID-19 vaccine. General study results and limits: Regions 160-218 and 743-854 held dominance among vaccine-associated CD4 TCRs, which spanned spike. None of the repertoires were sampled until the peak T cell response had passed. Baseline serology detected seropositivity in only six or seven AZD1222 recipients.

Germline trimming cut 6 bases from V and 2 bases from J; bases unmatched to any gene: 14. This CDR3 region has 17 residues. Germline CDR1 and CDR2: LGHNT and FRNRAP. This receptor was identified in an adult in good health. The gene calls are TRBV12-5 and TRBJ2-3; 7 bases align to TRBD2. The sequencing here drew on peripheral blood, taken on day 0 of AZD1222 vaccination. The CDR3 DNA reads TGTGCTAGTGGCGTAACGGGACTACCATCCCCCACAGATACGCAGTATTTT. Amino acid sequence: CASGVTGLPSPTDTQYF.